Included here is one T cell receptor beta chain sequence, with context. This sample was taken from a study of Graves' ophthalmopathy and Graves' hyperthyroidism. RNA transcripts were the source from which TCR beta CDR3 regions were amplified. The first-round RT-PCR employed HTBI primers together with the Qiagen OneStep RT-PCR kit. A multiplex PCR was then performed as the second round. From the multiplex PCR reads, TCRdb called clonotypes with MiXCR, one entry per CDR3 protein. Of over a million distinct CDR3 sequences in the sample, about 35% were seen once. Trimming stripped 9 bases from V and 1 base from J, with 13 bases between. Germline values: CDR1 MNHEY, CDR2 SVGEGT. This CDR3 is built from 13 residues. The hyperthyroidism patients, aged 18 to 65, had been newly diagnosed, with under 2 months' duration. Certain patients were not enrolled. These were patients with other autoimmune diseases, uncontrolled infections, pregnancy or lactation. Symptoms, serum thyroxine and TRAb, thyroid ultrasound, and orbital computed tomography formed the diagnostic basis.

The material sequenced was peripheral blood or thyroid tissue (not recorded which). The origin of this receptor is an adult man with Graves' hyperthyroidism. The J gene is TRBJ2-7, the V gene TRBV6-2 or TRBV6-3; possible D gene TRBD2, 5 bases. CDR3 protein: CARREDKSYEQYF. The CDR3 DNA sequence: TGTGCCAGGAGGGAAGACAAATCCTACGAGCAGTACTTC.